One and the same sample provided the 4 T cell receptor beta chains below, sequenced in a study of CD8 T cells in ankylosing spondylitis. Their target antigens are unknown. Study-wide results and caveats: Among TCR beta sequences, a motif of eight highly homologous variants appeared characteristic of ankylosing spondylitis blood.

TCRdb used MiXCR to reprocess the 5' RACE reads, holding one entry per CDR3 protein. The sample includes 800,000 to 900,000 distinct CDR3 sequences, over 9.5% of them seen just once. The specimen sequenced was blood, either unsorted or a sorted T cell fraction (not recorded which). All receptors derive from a male donor with ankylosing spondylitis.

In this sample, this clonotype turned up a few times. V gene TRBV5-1 combines with J gene TRBJ1-4; no reliable D call. The CDR3 is 15 residues long. The V end was cut by 3 bases, the J end by 6 bases, with 15 bases between. Germline CDR1 SGHRS, CDR2 YFSETQ. CDR3 region: CASSYTPRRDEKLFF. The DNA of the CDR3 is TGCGCCAGCAGCTACACCCCGAGGAGGGATGAAAAACTGTTTTTT.

This clonotype was seen a handful of times. V gene TRBV20-1 combines with J gene TRBJ2-5; TRBD2 matches at 7 bases. Germline V lookup: CDR1 DFQATT, CDR2 SNEGSKA (reference sequence). V dropped 3 bases and J dropped 5; count of bases not matched to a gene: 12. The CDR3 covers 15 residues. CDR3 in DNA: TGCAGTGCTAGGGATCCCGGGAGGTCGGGGGAGACCCAGTACTTC. This encodes CSARDPGRSGETQYF.

This clonotype has only a few counts. The chain uses TRBV20-1 and TRBJ2-1, with TRBD1 as a possible D gene (7 bases). The CDR3 loop spans 14 amino acids. Germline lookup yields CDR1 DFQATT and CDR2 SNEGSKA (reference sequence). Deletions cut 4 bases from V and 4 bases from J, with 14 bases between. The CDR3 bases are TGCAGTGCTAAAGAGGGGGCGGGGTACAATGAGCAGTTCTTC. This codes for CSAKEGAGYNEQFF.

The genes are TRBV12-3 or TRBV12-4 and TRBJ1-3; D is undetermined. The CDR3 is 12 residues long. Deletions cut 11 bases from V and 7 bases from J, with 15 bases between. The CDR3 sequence: CASQSGLNTIYF. CDR3 bases: TGTGCCTCCCAGTCCGGGTTGAACACCATATATTTT.